The 18 T cell receptor beta chains given below trace back to one sample, sequenced in a study of control samples from healthy donors and cancer patients. Sequencing used immunoSEQ multiplex PCR; TCRdb keeps in-frame clones, though not all of them. The data show some 120,000 clones, approximately 87% seen once. The sequencing sample was made of blood. The receptors here all came from a man aged 55 to 70 in good health.

The chain combines TRBV5-1 with TRBJ1-4; no definite D call. This CDR3 comprises 15 residues. CDR1 is SGHRS and CDR2 is YFSETQ in the germline V gene. V shed 0 bases and J shed 3 bases, with 9 bases lying between them. DNA of the CDR3: TGCGCCAGCAGCTTGGAAGGTCTGCCTAATGAAAAACTGTTTTTT. Translated: CASSLEGLPNEKLFF. The variable domain in full, completed from reference TRBV5-1 and TRBJ1-4, reads KAGVTQTPRYLIKTRGQQVTLSCSPISGHRSVSWYQQTPGQGLQFLFEYFSETQRNKGNFPGRFSGRQFSNSRSEMNVSTLELGDSALYLCASSLEGLPNEKLFFGSGTQLSVL.

V is TRBV6-1 and J is TRBJ2-2, with D unresolved. The V and J ends lost 2 bases and 0 bases respectively, with 7 bases between them. This CDR3 region has 15 residues. The germline V gene has CDR1 MNHNS and CDR2 SASEGT. The CDR3 reads CASSERATNTGELFF. DNA of the CDR3: TGTGCCAGCAGTGAAAGGGCCACGAACACCGGGGAGCTGTTTTTT.

The V call is TRBV5-1, the J call TRBJ1-6; maybe TRBD1 (5 bases). CDR3 size: 17 residues. Germline values: CDR1 SGHRS, CDR2 YFSETQ. Between the trimmed V and J ends, which lost 3 bases and 1 base, there was a span of 14 bases. The CDR3 sequence is CASSSGAAGSYNSPLHF. The CDR3, as DNA: TGCGCCAGCAGCTCGGGAGCAGCAGGGTCCTATAATTCACCCCTCCACTTT. Complete variable domain (other parts from reference TRBV5-1 and TRBJ1-6): KAGVTQTPRYLIKTRGQQVTLSCSPISGHRSVSWYQQTPGQGLQFLFEYFSETQRNKGNFPGRFSGRQFSNSRSEMNVSTLELGDSALYLCASSSGAAGSYNSPLHFGNGTRLTVT.

The J gene is TRBJ1-5, the V gene TRBV19, with 7 bases aligning to TRBD1. From germline, CDR1 is LNHDA and CDR2 SQIVND (reference sequence). This CDR3 contains 18 residues. V shed 5 bases, J shed 0 bases, and the junction held 13 bases outside the gene matches. CDR3 sequence (DNA): TGTGCCAGTAGTTCGTCCGGGACAGATAATTATAGCAATCAGCCCCAGCATTTT. Encoded protein: CASSSSGTDNYSNQPQHF.

The gene calls are TRBV28 and TRBJ2-4; TRBD1 might be the D (6 bases). The CDR3 sequence is 15 residues long. Germline V gives CDR1 MDHEN, CDR2 SYDVKM. The ends were cut back, 5 bases at V and 0 bases at J, with 11 bases in the middle. The CDR3 nucleotides read TGTGCCAGCAGTGAGACAGGTCTAGCCAAAAACATTCAGTACTTC. This translates into CASSETGLAKNIQYF.

The chain joins TRBV5-1 to TRBJ1-1; no clear D gene. V was cut by 2 bases and J by 1 base, with 6 bases left in between. CDR3 length: 13 amino acids. The germline V gene has CDR1 SGHRS and CDR2 YFSETQ. The CDR3 is CASSFSENTEAFF. In DNA form, the CDR3 reads TGCGCCAGCAGCTTTTCAGAGAACACTGAAGCTTTCTTT.

Remarks on this clone: At one boundary the junction diverges from the germline segment, which might be a read error. V gene TRBV11-2 combines with J gene TRBJ2-2; D possibly corresponds to TRBD2 (6 bases). Looked up from germline, CDR1 is SGHAT and CDR2 is FQNNGV. The CDR3 is 17 amino acids. The DNA for the CDR3 is TGTACCAGCAGCTTAGTCCCCACGGGGGTGTACACCGGGGAGCTGTTTTTT. This sequence encodes CTSSLVPTGVYTGELFF.

The chain has TRBV5-1 and TRBJ2-2, with D uncertain. This CDR3 spans 14 amino acids. CDR1 is SGHRS and CDR2 is YFSETQ in the germline V gene. V gave up 2 bases and J gave up 7 bases, with 12 bases separating them. The CDR3 here is CASSFRSDNGELFF. The CDR3, as DNA: TGCGCCAGCAGCTTCCGCTCCGATAACGGGGAGCTGTTTTTT.

This chain links TRBV2 with TRBJ2-7; D not certain. V was clipped by 2 bases and J by 2 bases, with 10 bases between them. The CDR3 has 14 residues. The germline gives CDR1 SNHLY, CDR2 FYNNEI. The CDR3, as DNA: TGTGCCAGCAGTGAACAACAGAGGACCTACGAGCAGTACTTC. This translates into CASSEQQRTYEQYF.

V is TRBV27 and J is TRBJ2-3, with TRBD2 matching 9 bases. The CDR3 is made up of 15 amino acids. Germline V gene lookup returns CDR1 MNHEY and CDR2 SMNVEV (reference sequence). The V segment lost 3 bases and the J segment 3 bases; nucleotides outside the gene matches: 4. CDR3 bases: TGTGCCAGCAGTTTTGCGGGGGGGGGAACAGATACGCAGTATTTT. The encoded protein is CASSFAGGGTDTQYF.

This chain joins TRBV21-1 and TRBJ2-1. TRBV21-1 is an annotated pseudogene. This CDR3 has 16 residues. The CDR3 DNA reads as TGTGCCAGCAGCAAAGGCCACGGTGGGACCTACAATGAGCAGTTCTTC. Residues: CASSKGHGGTYNEQFF.

The rearrangement joins TRBV5-8 to TRBJ1-3; D is uncertain. CDR3 length: 18 amino acids. Deletions cut 2 bases from V and 0 bases from J, with 18 bases between. Germline V gene lookup returns CDR1 SGHTS and CDR2 YDEGEE. Written as DNA, the CDR3 is TGTGCCAGCAGCTTCGTATTTCATGCCGGAATCTCTGGAAACACCATATATTTT. Translating it yields CASSFVFHAGISGNTIYF.

The chain has TRBV6-2 or TRBV6-3 and TRBJ2-7; the D gene is possibly TRBD1 (5 bases). CDR3 size: 14 residues. Per germline, CDR1 MNHEY and CDR2 SVGEGT. Trimming took 2 bases from V and 0 from J, leaving 8 bases between them. DNA for the CDR3: TGTGCCAGCAGTTACCAGGGTTCCTCCTACGAGCAGTACTTC. Encoded protein: CASSYQGSSYEQYF.

J is TRBJ2-2 and V is TRBV15; TRBD1 agrees at 11 bases. Germline loops: CDR1 LNHNV, CDR2 YYDKDF (reference sequence). The CDR3 consists of 14 residues. V shed 8 bases and J 5 bases; nucleotides not matched to a gene: 4. CDR3 bases: TGTGCCACCGGACAGGGGGCGCTGACCGGGGAGCTGTTTTTT. Amino acids: CATGQGALTGELFF.

The rearrangement uses TRBV28 and TRBJ2-1; 8 nucleotides match TRBD1. This CDR3 is 17 amino acids long. CDR1 and CDR2 from the germline V gene are MDHEN and SYDVKM. The trim removed 6 bases at V and 8 bases at J, leaving 18 bases unmatched. CDR3 loop: CASRSSVGQGTGDEQFF. DNA for the CDR3: TGTGCCAGCAGGTCCAGTGTCGGACAGGGAACGGGCGATGAGCAGTTCTTC.

This clone is a singleton in its sample. The V and J genes are TRBV19 and TRBJ2-2; 7 bases agree with TRBD1. This CDR3 is 16 amino acids long. The germline CDR1 and CDR2 sequences are LNHDA and SQIVND (reference sequence). V dropped 3 bases and J dropped 6; count of bases not matched to a gene: 10. The CDR3 DNA follows: TGTGCCAGTAGTATTGGGTGGACAGGAGAGCCCGGGGAGCTGTTTTTT. Protein product: CASSIGWTGEPGELFF.

The rearrangement joins TRBV4-1 to TRBJ1-1; no definite D call. V lost 1 base and J lost 4, with 19 bases in between. The germline gives CDR1 MGHRA, CDR2 YSYEKL. The CDR3 consists of 17 residues. DNA for the CDR3: TGCGCCAGCAGCCAAGTGACGAAGGGTCCTCGCAGCACTGAAGCTTTCTTT. Its protein is CASSQVTKGPRSTEAFF.

This chain joins TRBV5-1 and TRBJ1-2; 8 bases match TRBD1. The V segment lost 4 bases and the J segment 0 bases; nucleotides outside the gene matches: 8. Germline lookup yields CDR1 SGHRS and CDR2 YFSETQ. CDR3 length equals 16 residues. CDR3 DNA: TGCGCCAGCAGCAACCGGACAGGGATAACTAACTATGGCTACACCTTC. It yields the protein CASSNRTGITNYGYTF.